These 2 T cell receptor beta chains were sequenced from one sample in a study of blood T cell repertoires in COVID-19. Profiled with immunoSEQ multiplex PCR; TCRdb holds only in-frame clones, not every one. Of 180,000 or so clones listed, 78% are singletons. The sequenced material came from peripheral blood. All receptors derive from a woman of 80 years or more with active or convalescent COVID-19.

The CDR3 loop reads CASSETGGRNTIYF. The CDR3 nucleotides read TGCGCCAGCAGCGAGACAGGGGGACGGAACACCATATATTTT. The J gene is TRBJ1-3, the V gene TRBV5-1; 9 bases line up with TRBD1. V lost 4 bases, J lost 7 bases, and 6 bases stayed unmatched. Germline V gives CDR1 SGHRS, CDR2 YFSETQ. CDR3 length equals 14 residues.

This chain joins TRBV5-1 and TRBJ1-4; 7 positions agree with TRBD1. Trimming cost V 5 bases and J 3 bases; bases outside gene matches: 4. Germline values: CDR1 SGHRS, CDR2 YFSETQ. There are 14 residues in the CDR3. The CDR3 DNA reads TGCGCCAGCAGGGAGGGGGCCGCTAATGAAAAACTGTTTTTT. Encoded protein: CASREGAANEKLFF. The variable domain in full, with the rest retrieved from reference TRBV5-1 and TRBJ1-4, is KAGVTQTPRYLIKTRGQQVTLSCSPISGHRSVSWYQQTPGQGLQFLFEYFSETQRNKGNFPGRFSGRQFSNSRSEMNVSTLELGDSALYLCASREGAANEKLFFGSGTQLSVL.